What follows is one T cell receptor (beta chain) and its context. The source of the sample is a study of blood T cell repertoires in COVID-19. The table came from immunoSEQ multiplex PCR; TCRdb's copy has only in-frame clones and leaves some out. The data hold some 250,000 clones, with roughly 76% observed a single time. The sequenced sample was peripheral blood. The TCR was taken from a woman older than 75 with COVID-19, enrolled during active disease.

The CDR3 nucleotides read TGTGCCAGCAGCCAAGTAAGGGGAGGGGGCTATAATTCACCCCTCCACTTT. This encodes CASSQVRGGGYNSPLHF. The chain uses TRBV3-1 (or the pseudogene TRBV3-2) and TRBJ1-6; D may be TRBD1 (6 bases). V lost 1 base and J lost 3, with 13 bases in between. The CDR3 has 17 amino acids. Looked up from germline, CDR1 is LGHDT and CDR2 is YNNKEL (reference sequence).